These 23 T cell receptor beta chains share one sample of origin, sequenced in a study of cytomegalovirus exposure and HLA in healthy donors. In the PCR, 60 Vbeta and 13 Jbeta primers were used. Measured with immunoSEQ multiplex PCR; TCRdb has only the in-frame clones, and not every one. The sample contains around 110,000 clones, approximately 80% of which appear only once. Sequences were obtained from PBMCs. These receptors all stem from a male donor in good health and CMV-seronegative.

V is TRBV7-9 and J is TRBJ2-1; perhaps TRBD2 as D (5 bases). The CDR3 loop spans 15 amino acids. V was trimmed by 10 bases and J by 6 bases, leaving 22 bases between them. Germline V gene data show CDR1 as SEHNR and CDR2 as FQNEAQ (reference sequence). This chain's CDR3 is CATPLGLTSRNEQFF. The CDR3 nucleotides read TGTGCCACCCCCCTAGGACTGACATCCCGCAATGAGCAGTTCTTC. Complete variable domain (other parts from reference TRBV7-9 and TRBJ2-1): DTGVSQNPRHKITKRGQNVTFRCDPISEHNRLYWYRQTLGQGPEFLTYFQNEAQLEKSRLLSDRFSAERPKGSFSTLEIQRTEQGDSAMYLCATPLGLTSRNEQFFGPGTRLTVL.

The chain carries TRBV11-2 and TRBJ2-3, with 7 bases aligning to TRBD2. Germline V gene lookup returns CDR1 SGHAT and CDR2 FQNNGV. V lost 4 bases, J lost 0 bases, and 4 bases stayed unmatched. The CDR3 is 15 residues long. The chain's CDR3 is CASSSTSRSTDTQYF. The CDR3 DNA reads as TGTGCCAGCAGCTCGACTAGCAGAAGCACAGATACGCAGTATTTT.

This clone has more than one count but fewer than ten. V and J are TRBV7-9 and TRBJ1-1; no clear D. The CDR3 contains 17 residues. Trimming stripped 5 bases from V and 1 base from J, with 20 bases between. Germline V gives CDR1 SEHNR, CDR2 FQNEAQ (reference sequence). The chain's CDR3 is CASSPSLLGGRNTEAFF. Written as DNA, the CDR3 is TGTGCCAGCAGCCCCTCACTGCTGGGAGGGAGGAACACTGAAGCTTTCTTT.

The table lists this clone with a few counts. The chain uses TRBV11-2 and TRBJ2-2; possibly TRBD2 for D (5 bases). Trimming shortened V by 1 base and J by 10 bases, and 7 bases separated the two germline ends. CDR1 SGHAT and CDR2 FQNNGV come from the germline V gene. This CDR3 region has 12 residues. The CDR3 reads CASSLGLTELFF. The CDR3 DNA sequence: TGTGCCAGCAGCTTAGGACTAACGGAGCTGTTTTTT.

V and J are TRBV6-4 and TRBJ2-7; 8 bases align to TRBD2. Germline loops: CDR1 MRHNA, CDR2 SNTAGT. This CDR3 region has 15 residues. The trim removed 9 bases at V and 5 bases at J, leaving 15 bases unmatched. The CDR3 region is CASVMGTGRADEQYF. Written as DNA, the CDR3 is TGTGCCAGTGTAATGGGTACCGGGAGGGCCGACGAGCAGTACTTC.

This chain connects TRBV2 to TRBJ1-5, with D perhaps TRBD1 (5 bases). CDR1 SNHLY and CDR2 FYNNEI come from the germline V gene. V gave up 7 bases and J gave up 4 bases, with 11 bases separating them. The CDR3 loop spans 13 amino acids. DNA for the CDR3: TGTGCCAGCAAGGCAGGGTGGAATCAGCCCCAGCATTTT. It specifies CASKAGWNQPQHF.

CDR3 protein: CAWSRAFSNQPQHF. CDR3 nucleotide sequence: TGTGCCTGGAGCAGGGCCTTTAGCAATCAGCCCCAGCATTTT. The chain has TRBV30 and TRBJ1-5, with D perhaps matching TRBD1 (5 bases). There are 14 residues in the CDR3. From germline, CDR1 is GTSNPN and CDR2 SVGIG (reference sequence). Trimming stripped 3 bases from V and 0 bases from J, with 9 bases between.

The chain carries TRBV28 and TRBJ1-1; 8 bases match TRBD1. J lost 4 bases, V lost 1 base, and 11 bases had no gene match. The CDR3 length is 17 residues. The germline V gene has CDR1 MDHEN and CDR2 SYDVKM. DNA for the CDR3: TGTGCCAGCAGTTTATTTTATACAGGGGGGGTTGGCACTGAAGCTTTCTTT. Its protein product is CASSLFYTGGVGTEAFF.

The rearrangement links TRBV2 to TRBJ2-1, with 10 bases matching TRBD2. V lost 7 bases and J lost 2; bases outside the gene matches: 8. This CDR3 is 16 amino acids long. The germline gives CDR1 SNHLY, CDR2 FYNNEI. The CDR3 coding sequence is TGTGCCAGCAAACCTTTAAGCGGGGGGGCCTACAATGAGCAGTTCTTC. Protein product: CASKPLSGGAYNEQFF.

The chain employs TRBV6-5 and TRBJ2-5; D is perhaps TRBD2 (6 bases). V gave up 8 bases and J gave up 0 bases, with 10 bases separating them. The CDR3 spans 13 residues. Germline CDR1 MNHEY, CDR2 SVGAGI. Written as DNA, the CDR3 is TGTGCCAGCCGCGGGACTTACCAAGAGACCCAGTACTTC. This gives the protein CASRGTYQETQYF.

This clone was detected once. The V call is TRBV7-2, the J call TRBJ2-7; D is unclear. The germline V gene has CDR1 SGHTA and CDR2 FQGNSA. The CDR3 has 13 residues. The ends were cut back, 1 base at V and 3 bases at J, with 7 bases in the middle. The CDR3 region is CASSLGRNYEQYF. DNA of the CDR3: TGTGCCAGCAGCTTAGGCAGGAACTACGAGCAGTACTTC.

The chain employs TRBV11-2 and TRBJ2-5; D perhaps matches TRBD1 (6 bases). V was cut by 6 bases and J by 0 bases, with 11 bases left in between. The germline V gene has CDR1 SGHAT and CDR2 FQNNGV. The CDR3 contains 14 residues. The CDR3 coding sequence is TGTGCCAGCAGGGACAGCAAGTACCAAGAGACCCAGTACTTC. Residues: CASRDSKYQETQYF.

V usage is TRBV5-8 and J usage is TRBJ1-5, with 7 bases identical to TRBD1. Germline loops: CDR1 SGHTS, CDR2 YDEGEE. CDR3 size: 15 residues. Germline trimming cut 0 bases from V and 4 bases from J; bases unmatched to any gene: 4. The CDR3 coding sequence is TGTGCCAGCAGCTTGGGACAGGGAGGAAATCAGCCCCAGCATTTT. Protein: CASSLGQGGNQPQHF.

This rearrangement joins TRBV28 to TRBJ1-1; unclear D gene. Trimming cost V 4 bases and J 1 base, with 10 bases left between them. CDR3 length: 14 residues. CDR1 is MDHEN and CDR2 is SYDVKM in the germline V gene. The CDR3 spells CASSSRTKNTEAFF. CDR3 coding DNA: TGTGCCAGCAGTTCCCGTACAAAGAACACTGAAGCTTTCTTT.

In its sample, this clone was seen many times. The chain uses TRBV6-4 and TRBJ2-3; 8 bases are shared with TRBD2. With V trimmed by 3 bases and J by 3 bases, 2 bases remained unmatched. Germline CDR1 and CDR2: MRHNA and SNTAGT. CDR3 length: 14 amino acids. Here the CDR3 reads CASSEASGTDTQYF. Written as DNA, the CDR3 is TGTGCCAGCAGTGAGGCTAGCGGGACAGATACGCAGTATTTT.

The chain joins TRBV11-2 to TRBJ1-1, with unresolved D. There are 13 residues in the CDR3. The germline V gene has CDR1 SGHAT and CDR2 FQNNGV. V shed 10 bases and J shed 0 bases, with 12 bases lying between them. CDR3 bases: TGTGCCACCCAAATCGGGATGAACACTGAAGCTTTCTTT. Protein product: CATQIGMNTEAFF.

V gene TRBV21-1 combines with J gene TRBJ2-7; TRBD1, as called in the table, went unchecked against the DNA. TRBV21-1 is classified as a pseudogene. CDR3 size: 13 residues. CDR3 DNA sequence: TGTGCCAGCAGCACGGCAGGGGGACACGAGCAGTACTTC. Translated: CASSTAGGHEQYF.

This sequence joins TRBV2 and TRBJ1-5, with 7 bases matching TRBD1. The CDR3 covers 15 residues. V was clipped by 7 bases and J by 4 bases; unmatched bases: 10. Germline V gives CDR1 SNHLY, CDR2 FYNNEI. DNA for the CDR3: TGTGCCAGCAAGTCCACAGGGGCCCCAAATCAGCCCCAGCATTTT. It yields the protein CASKSTGAPNQPQHF.

The CDR3 sequence is CASSLGGGGANVLTF. The DNA of the CDR3 is TGCGCCAGCAGCTTGGGGGGAGGCGGGGCCAACGTCCTGACTTTC. J is TRBJ2-6 and V is TRBV5-1, with a tentative D call TRBD2 (6 bases). The CDR3 sequence is 15 residues long. With 0 bases removed from V and 4 bases from J, the gap between germline ends came to 8 bases. From germline, CDR1 is SGHRS and CDR2 YFSETQ.

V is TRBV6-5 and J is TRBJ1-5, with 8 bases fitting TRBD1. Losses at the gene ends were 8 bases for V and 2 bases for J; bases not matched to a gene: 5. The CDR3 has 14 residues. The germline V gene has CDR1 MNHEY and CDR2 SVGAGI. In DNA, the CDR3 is TGTGCCAGCGCCGGACAGGGTGGCAATCAGCCCCAGCATTTT. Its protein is CASAGQGGNQPQHF.

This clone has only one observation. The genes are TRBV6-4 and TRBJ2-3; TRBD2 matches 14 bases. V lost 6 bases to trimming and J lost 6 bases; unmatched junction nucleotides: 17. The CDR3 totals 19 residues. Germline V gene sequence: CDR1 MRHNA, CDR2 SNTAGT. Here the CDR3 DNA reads TGTGCCAGCAGCCCGGACACCCCGGGACTAGCGGGAGTGGGGGATACGCAGTATTTT. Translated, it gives CASSPDTPGLAGVGDTQYF.

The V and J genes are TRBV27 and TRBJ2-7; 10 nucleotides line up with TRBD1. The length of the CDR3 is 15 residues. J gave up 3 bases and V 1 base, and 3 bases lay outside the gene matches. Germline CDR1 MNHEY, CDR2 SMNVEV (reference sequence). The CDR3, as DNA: TGTGCCAGCAGTTTATGGGACAGGGGAGGCTACGAGCAGTACTTC. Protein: CASSLWDRGGYEQYF.

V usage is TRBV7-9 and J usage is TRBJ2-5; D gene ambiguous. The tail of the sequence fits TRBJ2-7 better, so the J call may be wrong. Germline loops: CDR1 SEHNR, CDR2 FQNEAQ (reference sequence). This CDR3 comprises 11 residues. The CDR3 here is CASSLNYEQYF. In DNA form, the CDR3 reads TGTGCCAGCAGCCTAAACTACGAGCAGTACTTC.